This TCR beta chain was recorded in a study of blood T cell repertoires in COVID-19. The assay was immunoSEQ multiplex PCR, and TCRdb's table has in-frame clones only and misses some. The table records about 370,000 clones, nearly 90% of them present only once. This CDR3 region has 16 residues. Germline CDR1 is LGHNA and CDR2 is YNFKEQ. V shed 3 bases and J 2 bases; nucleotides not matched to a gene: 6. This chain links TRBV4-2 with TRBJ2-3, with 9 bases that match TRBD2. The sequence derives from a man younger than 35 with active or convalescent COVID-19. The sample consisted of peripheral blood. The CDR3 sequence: CASSHVAGGSTDTQYF. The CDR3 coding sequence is TGTGCCAGCAGCCACGTCGCGGGAGGGTCCACAGATACGCAGTATTTT.